The 4 T cell receptor beta chains below come from one sample, sequenced in a study of cytomegalovirus exposure and HLA in healthy donors. The PCR contained 60 Vbeta and 13 Jbeta primers. Only in-frame clones appear in the TCRdb table, and some are missing; sequencing was by immunoSEQ multiplex PCR. The table has fewer than 150,000 clones, over 65% seen once. The sequenced material came from PBMCs. Receptor source: a woman between 45 and 60 years old in good health and CMV-seropositive.

V gene TRBV5-1 combines with J gene TRBJ1-2, with D possibly TRBD1 on 5 matching bases. The CDR3 is 14 amino acids. Germline V gene sequence: CDR1 SGHRS, CDR2 YFSETQ. Trimming shortened V by 2 bases and J by 6 bases, and 14 bases separated the two germline ends. The CDR3 DNA is TGCGCCAGCAGCTTCGCGGCGGGGGATGATGGCTACACCTTC. Amino acids: CASSFAAGDDGYTF.

This clone came up a few times. This chain connects TRBV18 to TRBJ1-2; D unresolved. Trimming took off 4 bases at V and 4 bases at J, with 16 bases between the two ends. In germline, CDR1 is KGHSH, CDR2 LQKENI. CDR3 length: 15 residues. This chain's CDR3 is CASSRMEGSGYGYTF. The CDR3 DNA follows: TGTGCCAGCTCACGTATGGAGGGTTCGGGCTATGGCTACACCTTC.

This chain uses TRBV5-1 with TRBJ1-6; 9 bases align to TRBD1. V was pared by 4 bases and J by 8 bases, with 10 bases of the junction left unmatched. Germline lookup yields CDR1 SGHRS and CDR2 YFSETQ. CDR3 length equals 16 residues. The CDR3 is CASSVGPGQGYSPLHF. In DNA, the CDR3 is TGCGCCAGCAGCGTCGGACCGGGACAGGGATATTCACCCCTCCACTTT. Filled out from reference TRBV5-1 and TRBJ1-6, the complete variable domain reads KAGVTQTPRYLIKTRGQQVTLSCSPISGHRSVSWYQQTPGQGLQFLFEYFSETQRNKGNFPGRFSGRQFSNSRSEMNVSTLELGDSALYLCASSVGPGQGYSPLHFGNGTRLTVT.

The chain joins TRBV4-2 to TRBJ1-5; no clear D. Looked up from germline, CDR1 is LGHNA and CDR2 is YNFKEQ. The CDR3 consists of 17 residues. Trimming removed 0 bases at V and 0 bases at J, with 12 bases between. CDR3 residues: CASSQDWPDYSNQPQHF. The CDR3 nucleotides are TGTGCCAGCAGCCAAGACTGGCCAGACTATAGCAATCAGCCCCAGCATTTT.